This paragraph reports one T cell receptor (beta chain). The antigen remains unidentified. Germline assignment: CDR1 SNHLY and CDR2 FYNNEI. Trimming took off 2 bases at V and 3 bases at J, with 4 bases between the two ends. The CDR3 runs to 12 residues. The source of the sample is a study of T cell clonotyping in hematopoietic cell transplantation. Points from the study as a whole: After transplant, recipient diversity fell while pathologically expanded clonotypes grew through day 180.

Assay: immunoSEQ multiplex PCR; the TCRdb copy retains only in-frame clones and omits some. The top ten hold less than 10% of the sample, which has about 16,000 clones, about 71% seen once. V is TRBV2 and J is TRBJ1-2, with D unclear. The receptor was derived from a woman in her sixties in good health. Some clones in this sample may be carry-over from other donors' samples. Material for sequencing was peripheral blood mononuclear cells. As DNA, the CDR3 is TGTGCCAGCAGTGAACTTGACTATGGCTACACCTTC. Protein sequence: CASSELDYGYTF. The full variable domain, completed using reference TRBV2 and TRBJ1-2, is EPEVTQTPSHQVTQMGQEVILRCVPISNHLYFYWYRQILGQKVEFLVSFYNNEISEKSEIFDDQFSVERPDGSNFTLKIRSTKLEDSAMYFCASSELDYGYTFGSGTRLTVV.